The 29 T cell receptor beta chains reported below all come from one sample, sequenced in a study of CD8 T cells in ankylosing spondylitis (dated by TCRdb to about 2017). Their target antigens are unknown. Libraries were constructed by 5' RACE. Reads for this sample came from an Illumina HiSeq 2500. TCRdb took the public reads, trimmed them with fastp at Q25, ran MiXCR for clone calling and kept in-frame beta chains. Rows with one shared CDR3 protein collapse into an entry with the most common genes and DNA. The table for this sample lists fewer than 400,000 distinct CDR3 sequences; 20% to 25% of them were counted only once. Roughly a sixth of the sample rests with the top ten. Points the paper makes about the study in general: Blood from ankylosing spondylitis patients appeared to be characterized by a TCR beta motif made up of several highly homologous amino acid variants.

Sequenced: blood, either unsorted or a sorted T cell fraction (not recorded which). These receptors all come from a male donor with ankylosing spondylitis.

This clonotype turned up a few times. The chain combines TRBV4-3 with TRBJ2-3; TRBD1 might be the D (5 bases). Trimming removed 0 bases from V and 2 bases from J, with 9 bases in between. Germline V gene lookup returns CDR1 LGHNA and CDR2 YSLEER. This CDR3 is built from 15 residues. CDR3 nucleotides: TGCGCCAGCAGCCAAGAGGACAAACTCACAGATACGCAGTATTTT. This codes for CASSQEDKLTDTQYF.

This clonotype was recorded a few times. The chain recombines TRBV12-3 or TRBV12-4 with TRBJ2-2, with TRBD2 as a possible D gene (6 bases). The CDR3 is 13 residues long. Trimming removed 6 bases from V and 7 bases from J, with 12 bases in between. CDR3 sequence: CASRVGTRGELFF. In nucleotides, the CDR3 is TGTGCCAGCAGGGTCGGGACTCGCGGGGAGCTGTTTTTT.

This clonotype was observed a few times. The rearrangement links TRBV4-2 to TRBJ2-2, with TRBD1 matching over 8 bases. Per the germline V gene, CDR1 is LGHNA and CDR2 is YNFKEQ. This CDR3 region has 17 residues. After removal of 2 bases from V and 1 base from J, the junction contained 6 bases not matched to a gene. CDR3 amino acids: CASSQFADRENTGELFF. CDR3 bases: TGTGCCAGCAGCCAATTCGCGGACAGGGAGAACACCGGGGAGCTGTTTTTT.

A note on this clonotype: Given a much more abundant clone one base away, this may be a read error. CDR3 sequence: CATSRDPGYNSPLHF. CDR3 in DNA: TGTGCCACCAGCAGAGATCCGGGGTATAATTCACCCCTCCACTTT. This chain uses TRBV15 with TRBJ1-6; D ambiguous. V lost 0 bases and J 4 bases, leaving 7 bases between the germline ends. Germline V gene sequence: CDR1 LNHNV, CDR2 YYDKDF (reference sequence). The CDR3 length is 15 residues.

This clonotype was counted ten times or more. The chain couples TRBV29-1 to TRBJ2-2, with TRBD1 as a possible D gene (5 bases). The CDR3 is 14 residues long. The V gene's germline CDR1 is SQVTM and CDR2 ANQGSEA. The V gene lost 4 bases and the J gene lost 4 bases, with 13 bases spanning the gap. CDR3 bases: TGCAGCGTTGGGTCGATTGGGGCCACCGGGGAGCTGTTTTTT. It specifies CSVGSIGATGELFF.

This clonotype was observed a few times. This chain links TRBV3-1 with TRBJ2-3, with 11 bases that match TRBD2. J gave up 2 bases and V 4 bases, and 2 bases lay outside the gene matches. The CDR3 length is 15 residues. Per the germline V gene, CDR1 is LGHDT and CDR2 is YNNKEL (reference sequence). CDR3: CASSRGLADTDTQYF. The CDR3 DNA reads as TGTGCCAGCAGCCGGGGACTAGCGGACACAGATACGCAGTATTTT.

This clonotype was picked up a small number of times. The chain combines TRBV7-8 with TRBJ2-1; D might be TRBD2 (6 bases). In germline, CDR1 is SGHVS, CDR2 FQNEAQ. The CDR3 is 14 amino acids. With 1 base removed from V and 9 bases from J, the gap between germline ends came to 13 bases. CDR3: CASSLGGEDREQFF. The CDR3 DNA follows: TGTGCCAGCAGCTTAGGAGGGGAGGACCGTGAGCAGTTCTTC.

This clonotype was seen only a few times. The chain uses TRBV7-2 and TRBJ2-2, with 8 positions matching TRBD2. V trimming: 5 bases; J trimming: 0 bases; junction bases outside the gene matches: 5. CDR1 SGHTA and CDR2 FQGNSA come from the germline V gene. This CDR3 is built from 16 residues. CDR3 residues: CASSPRLASNTGELFF. For the CDR3, the DNA is TGTGCCAGCAGCCCGCGACTAGCGTCGAACACCGGGGAGCTGTTTTTT.

This sequence joins TRBV7-8 and TRBJ2-3; weak D call: TRBD1 (6 bases). The CDR3 totals 15 residues. V was shortened by 1 base and J by 4 bases, with 12 bases between the two germline ends. From germline, CDR1 is SGHVS and CDR2 FQNEAQ. The CDR3 region has the DNA TGTGCCAGCAGCTTAGTGAGGGGGAAGGCAGATACGCAGTATTTT. Translated, it gives CASSLVRGKADTQYF.

This clonotype has only a few counts. The chain couples TRBV5-6 to TRBJ2-7, with 8 nucleotides matching TRBD2. Looked up from germline, CDR1 is SGHDT and CDR2 is YYEEEE. Germline trimming cut 5 bases from V and 0 bases from J; bases unmatched to any gene: 7. CDR3 length equals 15 residues. CDR3 sequence reads: CASRFGLAASYEQYF. DNA for the CDR3: TGTGCCAGCAGATTCGGACTAGCCGCCTCCTACGAGCAGTACTTC. Filled out from reference TRBV5-6 and TRBJ2-7, the complete variable domain reads DAGVTQSPTHLIKTRGQQVTLRCSPKSGHDTVSWYQQALGQGPQFIFQYYEEEERQRGNFPDRFSGHQFPNYSSELNVNALLLGDSALYLCASRFGLAASYEQYFGPGTRLTVT.

The rearrangement links TRBV12-3 or TRBV12-4 to TRBJ2-1; either TRBD1 or TRBD2 may supply D (7 bases each). V dropped 5 bases and J dropped 1 base, with 18 bases sitting between them. The CDR3 is 17 amino acids. The CDR3 sequence is CASSHLRQGGSYNEQFF. In DNA form, the CDR3 reads TGTGCCAGCAGTCACCTGAGACAGGGAGGGTCCTACAATGAGCAGTTCTTC.

This clonotype was counted at least ten times. The rearrangement uses TRBV29-1 and TRBJ2-1; D is unclear. This CDR3 has 13 amino acids. Deletions cut 4 bases from V and 6 bases from J, with 13 bases between. In germline, CDR1 is SQVTM, CDR2 ANQGSEA. CDR3 loop: CSVAIWSGNEQFF. The CDR3 DNA reads TGCAGCGTTGCGATCTGGTCCGGCAATGAGCAGTTCTTC.

The chain employs TRBV6-4 and TRBJ2-3, with 11 bases matching TRBD1. The CDR3 is 15 amino acids. Germline CDR1 MRHNA, CDR2 SNTAGT. The V gene end was trimmed by 5 bases and the J gene end by 5 bases; junction bases not matched to a gene: 6. This CDR3 reads CASSPGQGARDTQYF. The DNA for the CDR3 is TGTGCCAGCAGTCCCGGACAGGGGGCAAGAGATACGCAGTATTTT.

The chain joins TRBV5-8 to TRBJ1-3; D is unclear. This CDR3 comprises 14 residues. Germline V gene data show CDR1 as SGHTS and CDR2 as YDEGEE. The germline V and J ends were trimmed by 5 bases and 0 bases, with 9 bases remaining between them. The CDR3, as DNA: TGTGCCAGCAGTCATCTGAGCTCTGGAAACACCATATATTTT. This sequence encodes CASSHLSSGNTIYF. The whole variable domain, filled in from reference TRBV5-8 and TRBJ1-3, reads EAGVTQSPTHLIKTRGQQATLRCSPISGHTSVYWYQQALGLGLQFLLWYDEGEERNRGNFPPRFSGRQFPNYSSELNVNALELEDSALYLCASSHLSSGNTIYFGEGSWLTVV.

CDR3 DNA: TGTGCCAGCAGCCCCGGGTCCACAGGGCGGTACCGGGAGCTGTTTTTT. Translating gives CASSPGSTGRYRELFF. The rearrangement joins TRBV6-1 to TRBJ2-2, with a tentative D call TRBD1 (6 bases). The length of the CDR3 is 16 residues. Germline CDR1 reads MNHNS; CDR2 reads SASEGT. Trimming removed 6 bases from V and 9 bases from J, with 23 bases in between.

The CDR3 DNA reads TGTGCCAGCAGCTTCGAGGGACTACCCCCCAATGAGCAGTTCTTC. It codes for CASSFEGLPPNEQFF. The J gene is TRBJ2-1, the V gene TRBV7-3; 7 bases are a match to TRBD2. The CDR3 length is 15 residues. CDR1 and CDR2 (germline): SGHTA, FQGTGA. Germline trimming cut 3 bases from V and 6 bases from J; bases unmatched to any gene: 8.

The genes are TRBV11-3 and TRBJ1-1; D remains ambiguous. CDR1 and CDR2 (germline): SGHNT, YENEEA. This CDR3 is 17 amino acids long. Between the trimmed V and J ends, which lost 5 bases and 0 bases, there was a span of 19 bases. As DNA, the CDR3 is TGTGCCAGCAGCCAAGGGCCTCTGTGGCTCATGAACACTGAAGCTTTCTTT. It codes for CASSQGPLWLMNTEAFF.

In its sample, this clonotype was seen a few times. The chain recombines TRBV7-2 with TRBJ2-7; D is possibly TRBD2 (5 bases). Looked up from germline, CDR1 is SGHTA and CDR2 is FQGNSA. The V gene lost 4 bases and the J gene lost 2 bases, with 12 bases spanning the gap. This CDR3 region has 14 residues. The CDR3 sequence is CASSSRSGPYEQYF. The CDR3 nucleotides read TGTGCCAGCAGCTCCCGCAGCGGTCCCTACGAGCAGTACTTC.

The chain couples TRBV11-3 to TRBJ1-1; 7 bases fit TRBD1. This CDR3 has 14 residues. The trim removed 5 bases at V and 3 bases at J, leaving 6 bases unmatched. Germline CDR1 reads SGHNT; CDR2 reads YENEEA. CDR3: CASSPQGRHTEAFF. The CDR3 region has the DNA TGTGCCAGCAGCCCACAGGGGCGGCACACTGAAGCTTTCTTT.

This clonotype showed up just a few times. The CDR3 reads CASSSLGPIGDSPLHF. The CDR3 DNA is TGCGCCAGCAGCAGCCTAGGACCTATCGGAGATTCACCCCTCCACTTT. V and J are TRBV5-1 and TRBJ1-6; D call uncertain. This CDR3 is 16 amino acids long. The V gene's germline CDR1 is SGHRS and CDR2 YFSETQ. Trimming took off 4 bases at V and 8 bases at J, with 19 bases between the two ends. The variable domain in full, completed from reference TRBV5-1 and TRBJ1-6, reads KAGVTQTPRYLIKTRGQQVTLSCSPISGHRSVSWYQQTPGQGLQFLFEYFSETQRNKGNFPGRFSGRQFSNSRSEMNVSTLELGDSALYLCASSSLGPIGDSPLHFGNGTRLTVT.

This clonotype came up a few times. The rearrangement uses TRBV7-2 and TRBJ2-1; a possible D gene is TRBD1 (6 bases). Trimming took 0 bases from V and 4 from J, leaving 10 bases between them. The germline CDR1 and CDR2 sequences are SGHTA and FQGNSA. This CDR3 contains 15 residues. The CDR3 region has the DNA TGTGCCAGCAGCTTAGCTGGGACACGTTACAATGAGCAGTTCTTC. As protein: CASSLAGTRYNEQFF.

The gene calls are TRBV20-1 and TRBJ2-7; 7 bases line up with TRBD1. With V trimmed by 5 bases and J by 5 bases, 12 bases remained unmatched. Germline V gives CDR1 DFQATT, CDR2 SNEGSKA (reference sequence). CDR3 size: 14 residues. CDR3 sequence reads: CSAETGIRTHEQYF. Here the CDR3 DNA reads TGCAGTGCTGAGACAGGGATTCGTACCCACGAGCAGTACTTC.

This clonotype was detected a few times. The chain couples TRBV5-1 to TRBJ2-5; D is ambiguous. Per germline, CDR1 SGHRS and CDR2 YFSETQ. Trimming stripped 3 bases from V and 2 bases from J, with 11 bases between. This CDR3 comprises 14 residues. CDR3 coding DNA: TGCGCCAGCAGCTCAACCCCGGCGCAAGAGACCCAGTACTTC. This encodes CASSSTPAQETQYF.

In this sample, this clonotype turned up a few times. This sequence joins TRBV18 and TRBJ2-7; 9 positions agree with TRBD1. The CDR3 contains 15 residues. Germline V CDR1 and CDR2: KGHSH, LQKENI. V was pared by 0 bases and J by 1 base, with 1 base of the junction left unmatched. The CDR3: CASSPPGTGSYEQYF. The CDR3 bases are TGTGCCAGCTCACCACCCGGGACAGGGTCCTACGAGCAGTACTTC.

This clonotype was seen once. The J gene is TRBJ2-3, the V gene TRBV30; 12 bases match TRBD2. The junction had 1 base not matched to a gene; V was cut back by 3 bases and J by 3 bases. The CDR3 loop spans 14 amino acids. Germline V gene sequence: CDR1 GTSNPN, CDR2 SVGIG (reference sequence). CDR3 sequence (DNA): TGTGCCTGGAGGGGGACTAGCGGGACAGATACGCAGTATTTT. This gives the protein CAWRGTSGTDTQYF.

This clonotype was seen only a few times. This chain connects TRBV6-1 to TRBJ1-2; tentative D call: TRBD1 (5 bases). Germline assignment: CDR1 MNHNS and CDR2 SASEGT. Trimming took off 6 bases at V and 8 bases at J, with 16 bases between the two ends. The CDR3 consists of 13 residues. CDR3 in DNA: TGTGCCAGCAGCCCCGGACGGGACGTCGGCTACACCTTC. Its translation: CASSPGRDVGYTF.

V and J are TRBV12-3 or TRBV12-4 and TRBJ2-7, with 8 bases lining up with TRBD1. The CDR3 is 13 amino acids. J was trimmed by 4 bases and V by 4 bases; bases with no gene match: 3. In nucleotides, the CDR3 is TGTGCCAGCAGTTATAACAGGGGGTACGAGCAGTACTTC. This translates into CASSYNRGYEQYF.

This rearrangement joins TRBV4-3 to TRBJ2-7, with D possibly matching TRBD2 (5 bases). This CDR3 has 14 amino acids. The V gene lost 1 base and the J gene lost 0 bases, with 7 bases spanning the gap. Germline lookup yields CDR1 LGHNA and CDR2 YSLEER. CDR3 DNA sequence: TGCGCCAGCAGCCAAGGAGCGGACTCCTACGAGCAGTACTTC. It codes for CASSQGADSYEQYF.

The chain links TRBV20-1 to TRBJ2-7; 7 bases match TRBD2. This CDR3 is built from 14 residues. Germline trimming cut 3 bases from V and 3 bases from J; bases unmatched to any gene: 8. The germline gives CDR1 DFQATT, CDR2 SNEGSKA (reference sequence). The CDR3 here is CSARESGNNYEQYF. CDR3 coding DNA: TGCAGTGCTAGGGAAAGCGGGAATAACTACGAGCAGTACTTC.